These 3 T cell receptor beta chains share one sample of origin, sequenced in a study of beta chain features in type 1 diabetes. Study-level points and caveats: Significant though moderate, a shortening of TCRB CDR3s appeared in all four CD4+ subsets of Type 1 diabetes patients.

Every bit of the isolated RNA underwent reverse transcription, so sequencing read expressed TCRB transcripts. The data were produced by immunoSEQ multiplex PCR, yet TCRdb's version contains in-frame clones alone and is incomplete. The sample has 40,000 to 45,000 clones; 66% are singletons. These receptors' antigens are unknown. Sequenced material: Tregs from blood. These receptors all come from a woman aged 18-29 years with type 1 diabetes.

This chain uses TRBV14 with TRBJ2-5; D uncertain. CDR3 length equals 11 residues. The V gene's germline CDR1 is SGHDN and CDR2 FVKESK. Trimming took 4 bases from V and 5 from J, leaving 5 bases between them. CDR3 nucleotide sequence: TGTGCCAGCAGCCTTCGTGAGACCCAGTACTTC. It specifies CASSLRETQYF.

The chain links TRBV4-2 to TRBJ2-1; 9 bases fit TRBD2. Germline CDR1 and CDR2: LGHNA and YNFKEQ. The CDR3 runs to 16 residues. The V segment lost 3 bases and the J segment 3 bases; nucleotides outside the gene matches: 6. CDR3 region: CASSQNSGRDYNEQFF. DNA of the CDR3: TGTGCCAGCAGCCAGAATAGCGGGAGAGACTACAATGAGCAGTTCTTC.

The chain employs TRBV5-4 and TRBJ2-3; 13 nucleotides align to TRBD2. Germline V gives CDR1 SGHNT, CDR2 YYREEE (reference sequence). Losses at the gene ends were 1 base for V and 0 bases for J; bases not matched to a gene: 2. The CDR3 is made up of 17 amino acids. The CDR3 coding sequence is TGTGCCAGCAGCTTGACTAGCGGGGGGGCAAGCACAGATACGCAGTATTTT. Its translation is CASSLTSGGASTDTQYF.